This entry describes one T cell receptor (beta chain). Trimming took off 4 bases at V and 5 bases at J, with 15 bases between the two ends. Germline CDR1 and CDR2: SQVTM and ANQGSEA. The CDR3 contains 14 residues. These data originate in a study of control samples from healthy donors and cancer patients. Here immunoSEQ multiplex PCR was the method, and the copy in TCRdb shows in-frame clones only, minus some. The sample carries 95,000 to 150,000 clones, 85% to 90% recorded once. Sequencing used blood. The chain has TRBV29-1 and TRBJ1-5; possible D gene TRBD1, 5 bases. This TCR came from a man younger than 40 in good health. The CDR3 region is CSVGVGTRDQPQHF. For the CDR3, the DNA is TGCAGCGTTGGGGTAGGGACGAGAGATCAGCCCCAGCATTTT.